The clone carrying this T cell receptor beta chain came up many times. Its specificity is not known. This CDR3 is 14 amino acids long. The J segment lost 7 bases and the V segment lost 4 bases, leaving 9 bases of the junction unmatched. CDR1 and CDR2 from the germline V gene are LGHDT and YNNKEL (reference sequence). The sample comes from a study of regulatory T cells in long-lasting Graves disease. Study-level results: Persistent Graves' cases showed lower TCR diversity than newly diagnosed cases.

Time point of the sample: newly diagnosed GD, antithyroid drugs for less than 3 months. PBMCs provided the RNA from which the TCR library was made. TCR beta libraries were built with iRepertoire HTBI primers and Arm-PCR of CDR3 regions. TCRdb reanalysed the multiplex PCR reads using MiXCR and keeps one entry per CDR3 protein. This sample yields a few hundred thousand distinct CDR3 sequences, of which over 20% are seen a single time; 11% to 15% belongs to the top ten. The receptor's source is a female donor with Graves disease. V gene TRBV3-1 combines with J gene TRBJ2-7; 8 bases are a match to TRBD2. This material consisted of peripheral blood mononuclear cells (PBMCs), taken at new diagnosis, from a patient treated with antithyroid drugs. The chain's CDR3 is CASSLISSGREQYF. CDR3 nucleotides: TGTGCCAGCAGCCTTATATCTAGCGGGCGGGAGCAGTACTTC.